The T cell receptor (beta chain) under discussion was sequenced for a study of blood T cell repertoires in COVID-19. Study-wide background: Researchers got acute and convalescent COVID-19 samples from the United States, Italy and Spain. PBMCs, B-cell-depleted T cells, or T cells were the source of the cDNA or gDNA that made up the material.

Participant age was roughly 18 to 95 years, and participants resided in about two dozen US areas. Libraries were prepared by immunoSEQ multiplex PCR; TCRdb keeps only in-frame clonotypes and omits some of them. The repertoire holds 250,000 or so clones, with about 90% as singletons. With 3 bases removed from V and 7 bases from J, the gap between germline ends came to 12 bases. CDR1 LGHNT and CDR2 FRNRAP come from the germline V gene. This CDR3 has 13 residues. This clone has a single count. The V call is TRBV12-5, the J call TRBJ1-2; possibly TRBD1 for D (6 bases). Sequenced material: PBMCs or T cells enriched from blood (not recorded which). The TCR sequence derives from a human donor in a cohort exposed to, infected with or recovered from COVID-19 (not recorded which). The donor label of this sample is uncertain. The CDR3 loop is CASGLVGAFGYTF. CDR3 nucleotides: TGTGCTAGTGGTTTAGTGGGGGCGTTTGGCTACACCTTC. Variable domain in full (rest from reference TRBV12-5 and TRBJ1-2): DARVTQTPRHKVTEMGQEVTMRCQPILGHNTVFWYRQTMMQGLELLAYFRNRAPLDDSGMPKDRFSAEMPDATLATLKIQPSEPRDSAVYFCASGLVGAFGYTFGSGTRLTVV.